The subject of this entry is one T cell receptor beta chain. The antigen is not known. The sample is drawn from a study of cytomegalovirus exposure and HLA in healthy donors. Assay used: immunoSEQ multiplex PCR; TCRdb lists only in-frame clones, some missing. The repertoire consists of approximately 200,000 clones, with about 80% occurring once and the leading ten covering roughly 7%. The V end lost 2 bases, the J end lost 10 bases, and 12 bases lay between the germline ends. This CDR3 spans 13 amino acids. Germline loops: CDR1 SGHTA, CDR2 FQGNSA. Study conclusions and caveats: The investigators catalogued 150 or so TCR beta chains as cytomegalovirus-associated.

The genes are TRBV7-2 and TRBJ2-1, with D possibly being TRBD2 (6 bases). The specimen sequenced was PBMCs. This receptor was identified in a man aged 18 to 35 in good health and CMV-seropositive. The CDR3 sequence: CASSLRSGGEQFF. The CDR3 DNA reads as TGTGCCAGCAGCTTACGCTCAGGAGGGGAGCAGTTCTTC. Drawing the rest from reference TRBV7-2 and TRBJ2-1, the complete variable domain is GAGVSQSPSNKVTEKGKDVELRCDPISGHTALYWYRQSLGQGLEFLIYFQGNSAPDKSGLPSDRFSAERTGGSVSTLTIQRTQQEDSAVYLCASSLRSGGEQFFGPGTRLTVL.